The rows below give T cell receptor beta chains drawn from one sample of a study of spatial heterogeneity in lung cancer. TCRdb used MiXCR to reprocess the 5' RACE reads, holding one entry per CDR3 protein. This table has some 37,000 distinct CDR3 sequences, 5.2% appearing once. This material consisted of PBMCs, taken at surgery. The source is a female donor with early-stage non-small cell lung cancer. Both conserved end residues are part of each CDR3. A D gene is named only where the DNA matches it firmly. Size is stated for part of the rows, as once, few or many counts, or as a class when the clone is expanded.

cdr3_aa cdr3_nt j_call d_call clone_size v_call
CASSLRGRNNEQFF TGTGCCAGCAGTCTACGGGGCCGCAACAATGAGCAGTTCTTC TRBJ2-1 . many TRBV3-1
CASSPRTGVGYTF TGTGCCAGCAGCCCACGGACAGGGGTTGGCTACACCTTC TRBJ1-2 TRBD1 few TRBV7-9
CASSATGLSAADTQYF TGCGCCAGCAGTGCGACAGGGTTGAGTGCAGCAGATACGCAGTATTTT TRBJ2-3 TRBD1 many TRBV5-1
CSVDSPGLAGGTDTQYF TGCAGCGTTGATTCCCCGGGACTAGCGGGGGGCACAGATACGCAGTATTTT TRBJ2-3 TRBD2 few TRBV29-1
CASSFQDGTGLHEQYF TGTGCCAGCAGTTTCCAAGACGGGACAGGGCTCCACGAGCAGTACTTC TRBJ2-7 TRBD1 many TRBV28
CASSQDYRTRDEQYF TGTGCCAGCAGCCAAGATTACAGGACTAGAGACGAGCAGTACTTC TRBJ2-7 TRBD2 few TRBV14
CASSPGTGGAKNIQYF TGTGCCAGCTCACCAGGGACAGGAGGAGCCAAAAACATTCAGTACTTC TRBJ2-4 TRBD1 many TRBV18
CASSGEWGSQSEQYF TGTGCCAGCAGTGGCGAATGGGGCTCCCAGTCCGAGCAGTACTTC TRBJ2-7 . medium-sized TRBV12-3/TRBV12-4
CASSIRLGANYGYTF TGTGCCAGTAGTATACGATTGGGGGCGAACTATGGCTACACCTTC TRBJ1-2 . . TRBV19
CASSEVLQYSSTDTQYF TGTGCCAGCAGTGAAGTACTACAGTACTCTAGCACAGATACGCAGTATTTT TRBJ2-3 . many TRBV2
CASSITYGNTEAFF TGTGCCAGCAGTATTACTTACGGGAACACTGAAGCTTTCTTT TRBJ1-1 . . TRBV6-6
CASTRGGWDTQYF TGTGCCAGCACCAGGGGGGGATGGGATACGCAGTATTTT TRBJ2-3 . many TRBV2
CASSWGTSGQETQYF TGTGCCAGCAGCTGGGGGACTAGCGGTCAAGAGACCCAGTACTTC TRBJ2-5 TRBD2 . TRBV5-4
CASSLTTGQETQYF TGTGCCAGCAGTCTAACGACAGGCCAAGAGACCCAGTACTTC TRBJ2-5 . many TRBV6-2/TRBV6-3
CASSLFEKNTEAFF TGTGCCAGCAGTTTGTTCGAAAAGAACACTGAAGCTTTCTTT TRBJ1-1 . many TRBV12-3/TRBV12-4
CASSGGPTFTDTQYF TGCGCCAGCAGCGGAGGCCCTACGTTCACAGATACGCAGTATTTT TRBJ2-3 . many TRBV5-1
CASSQGGGFYEQYF TGTGCCAGCAGCCAGGGAGGGGGCTTCTACGAGCAGTACTTC TRBJ2-7 . many TRBV3-1
CASSLFSDEQFF TGTGCCAGCAGTTTATTCTCGGATGAGCAGTTCTTC TRBJ2-1 . many TRBV28
CASSLRSPDTQYF TGTGCCAGCAGCTTGCGGAGCCCAGATACGCAGTATTTT TRBJ2-3 . many TRBV5-6
CASSQDRQGGYEQYF TGCGCCAGCAGCCAAGATCGACAGGGCGGTTACGAGCAGTACTTC TRBJ2-7 TRBD1 . TRBV4-1
CASSLRPGGRGYNEQFF TGTGCCAGCAGCCTCCGACCCGGGGGGAGGGGCTACAATGAGCAGTTCTTC TRBJ2-1 TRBD2 many TRBV14